A selection of T cell receptor beta chains follows, all from one sample in a study of sequential checkpoint blockade in melanoma. Assay: immunoSEQ multiplex PCR; the TCRdb copy retains only in-frame clones and omits some. The sample carries some 9,600 clones, more than 20% recorded once. Sequenced material: tumor tissue (inferred from file names), taken from a patient given nivolumab and ipilimumab in sequence. The source is a human donor with melanoma. Each CDR3 is given with its conserved first and last residue. D genes are given only for firm matches. Expanded clones get a size class; other rows say once, few or many, or leave the size out.

clone_size d_call j_call v_call cdr3_nt cdr3_aa
NA NA TRBJ2-7 TRBV10-3 TGTGCCATCAGTGAGTCTTCCGTCCTTTACGAGCAGTACTTC CAISESSVLYEQYF
medium-sized NA TRBJ1-1 TRBV19 TGTGCCAGTAGACAGACGGCAAAGAACACTGAAGCTTTCTTT CASRQTAKNTEAFF
NA NA TRBJ2-5 TRBV30 TGTGCCTGGAGCTCAGGGGGGGTAGGGACCCAGTACTTC CAWSSGGVGTQYF
NA NA TRBJ2-1 TRBV4-1 TGCGCCAGCAGCCAAGATTCGGGGAATGAGCAGTTCTTC CASSQDSGNEQFF
NA TRBD2 TRBJ2-7 TRBV6-8 TGTGCCAGCAGTTACACCGGACTAGCGGGGGCCTACGAGCAGTACTTC CASSYTGLAGAYEQYF
NA NA TRBJ2-7 TRBV18 TGTGCCAGCTCGCCCTCAACAGGACGGGCCTACGAGCAGTACTTC CASSPSTGRAYEQYF
few NA TRBJ1-4 TRBV19 TGTGCCAGTAGTCCCTGGGCAGGGAGGACAACTAATGAAAAACTGTTTTTT CASSPWAGRTTNEKLFF
few NA TRBJ2-1 TRBV6-8 TGTGCCAGCAGTGACCTCGGGCGAGAGCAGTTCTTC CASSDLGREQFF
medium-sized TRBD2 TRBJ2-5 TRBV28 TGTGCCAGCAGTCCGGGGACTAGCGGATCCCAAGAGACCCAGTACTTC CASSPGTSGSQETQYF
once NA TRBJ1-2 TRBV18 TGTGCCAGCTCACCATTTTCAGGGGAGTCGGATGGCTACACCTTC CASSPFSGESDGYTF
NA NA TRBJ1-3 TRBV29-1 TGCAGCTCCTCCTCTGGAAACACCATATATTTT CSSSSGNTIYF
NA NA TRBJ2-3 TRBV14 TGTGCCAGCAGCCAAGATTGGGATACGCAGTATTTT CASSQDWDTQYF
few TRBD2 TRBJ2-3 TRBV11-3 TGTGCCAGCACTAGCGGGGTGGGGAGCACAGATACGCAGTATTTT CASTSGVGSTDTQYF
many TRBD1 TRBJ2-7 TRBV11-3 TGTGCCAGCAGCTGGTCAGGGGGCGACTACGAGCAGTACTTC CASSWSGGDYEQYF
NA TRBD1 TRBJ2-2 TRBV14 TGTGCCAGCAGCCAATATCGACAGGGGAACACCGGGGAGCTGTTTTTT CASSQYRQGNTGELFF
NA TRBD2 TRBJ2-7 TRBV18 TGTGCCAGCTCACCACCGGGTAGCGGGGGAGCCTACGAGCAGTACTTC CASSPPGSGGAYEQYF
few NA TRBJ2-7 TRBV14 TGTGCCAGCAGCCCCGTCGGGATTCCCTACGAGCAGTACTTC CASSPVGIPYEQYF
few TRBD1 TRBJ2-3 TRBV7-1 TGTGCCAGCAGCAAACGGGACAGAAAAATCACAGATACGCAGTATTTT CASSKRDRKITDTQYF
few TRBD2 TRBJ2-7 TRBV9 TGTGCCAGCAGTGGACTAGCAGGGTCGGGCGAGCAGTACTTC CASSGLAGSGEQYF
medium-sized TRBD1 TRBJ1-5 TRBV6-8 TGTGCCAGCAGCCGGACAGGGGGCAATCAGCCCCAGCATTTT CASSRTGGNQPQHF
NA TRBD1 TRBJ2-7 TRBV2 TGTGCCAGCAGTGAGGGACAGGGGGTAACCTACGAGCAGTACTTC CASSEGQGVTYEQYF
many TRBD2 TRBJ2-1 TRBV11-3 TGTGCCAGCAGCTCCGGGACTAGCGGGAAATTTTCTGAGCAGTTCTTC CASSSGTSGKFSEQFF
NA NA TRBJ2-5 TRBV4-1 TGCGCCAGCAGCCATCTTGGGCCTAGTGGAGAGACCCAGTACTTC CASSHLGPSGETQYF
many TRBD2 TRBJ2-2 TRBV11-3 TGTGCCAGCAGCTTAGAGGGACTAGCTACCGGGGAGCTGTTTTTT CASSLEGLATGELFF
medium-sized NA TRBJ2-2 TRBV10-2 TGCGCCAGCAGACAGGGTATGTGGACCGGGGAGCTGTTTTTT CASRQGMWTGELFF
many NA TRBJ1-2 TRBV9 TGTGCCAGCAGCGTAGGTCCACCTAACTATGGCTACACCTTC CASSVGPPNYGYTF
once NA TRBJ2-2 TRBV12-1 TGTGCCAGCCTCCTACGAACGGGGGTCTCCCTCACCGGGGAGCTGTTTTTT CASLLRTGVSLTGELFF
medium-sized NA TRBJ1-4 TRBV28 TGTGCCAGCAGTTTGGACAGCTGGAATGAAAAACTGTTTTTT CASSLDSWNEKLFF
few NA TRBJ2-2 TRBV6-8 TGTGCCAGCAGGCCCCTTGGTAGCGGCGGGGAGCTGTTTTTT CASRPLGSGGELFF
NA NA TRBJ2-6 TRBV25-1 TGTGCCAGCAGTGAATCGGGTTCTGGGGCCAACGTCCTGACTTTC CASSESGSGANVLTF
NA NA TRBJ2-7 TRBV6-8 TGTGCCAGCAGTTCCTCTAATTCGGAGCAGTACTTC CASSSSNSEQYF
NA NA TRBJ2-1 TRBV19 TGTGCCAGTAGTCAAACCCAGGGAGTTCAAAATGAGCAGTTCTTC CASSQTQGVQNEQFF
few TRBD2 TRBJ2-1 TRBV11-3 TGTGCCAGCAGTCGGACTAGCGGGAGGGTCGGGTCCTACAATGAGCAGTTCTTC CASSRTSGRVGSYNEQFF
many TRBD1 TRBJ1-1 TRBV11-3 TGTGCCAGCCTTAAATCCCCAGGGGGCACTGAAGCTTTCTTT CASLKSPGGTEAFF
few NA TRBJ2-3 TRBV11-3 TGTGCCAGCAGTCTCAGGGCAGGTGCAGATACGCAGTATTTT CASSLRAGADTQYF
NA NA TRBJ2-7 TRBV19 TGTGCCAGTAGTCCCTTCGGCTCGCGCAGATCCTACGAGCAGTACTTC CASSPFGSRRSYEQYF
medium-sized TRBD1 TRBJ2-1 TRBV6-7 TGTGCCAGCAGTTACACAAGAGACAGGGGAGGCGATGAGCAGTTCTTC CASSYTRDRGGDEQFF
medium-sized NA TRBJ2-1 TRBV11-3 TGTGCCAGCAGCGTCCAGGGGGGACAACACCGGGGTGAGCAGTTCTTC CASSVQGGQHRGEQFF
NA NA TRBJ2-2 TRBV11-3 TGTGCCAGCAGCTTGGGCAGACCCGCCGGGGAGCTGTTTTTT CASSLGRPAGELFF
few TRBD2 TRBJ2-7 TRBV5-1 TGCGCCAGCAGCCTTACTAGCGTTAGCCCTTCAGAGCAGTACTTC CASSLTSVSPSEQYF
NA TRBD2 TRBJ2-3 TRBV11-3 TGTGCCAGCAGCATGGCTAGCGGAGGGAGGGCGACGCAGTATTTT CASSMASGGRATQYF
large NA TRBJ1-3 TRBV11-3 TGTGCCAGCAGCTTAGGAGCAGGTCCCTCTGGAAACACCATATATTTT CASSLGAGPSGNTIYF